This T cell receptor beta chain was captured in a study of cytomegalovirus exposure and HLA in healthy donors. Germline lookup yields CDR1 MNHNY and CDR2 SVGAGI (reference sequence). The CDR3 contains 14 residues. Trimming removed 5 bases from V and 4 bases from J; junction bases left unmatched: 3. A multiplex PCR was run with 60 Vbeta primers and 13 Jbeta primers. Repertoires were generated with immunoSEQ multiplex PCR, while TCRdb's copy carries only in-frame clones and drops some. The repertoire holds 95,000 to 150,000 clones, with about 76% as singletons. There are a few counts of this clone. Its specificity is not known. Broader study findings: According to the study, 150 to 200 TCR beta chains were cytomegalovirus-associated.

The source of this sequence is a woman aged 40 to 50 in good health and CMV-seronegative. The chain carries TRBV6-6 and TRBJ2-3; 10 nucleotides align to TRBD1. The specimen was PBMCs. The CDR3 DNA reads TGTGCCAGCAGTGACAGGGGGCGGGCAGATACGCAGTATTTT. Its translation: CASSDRGRADTQYF.